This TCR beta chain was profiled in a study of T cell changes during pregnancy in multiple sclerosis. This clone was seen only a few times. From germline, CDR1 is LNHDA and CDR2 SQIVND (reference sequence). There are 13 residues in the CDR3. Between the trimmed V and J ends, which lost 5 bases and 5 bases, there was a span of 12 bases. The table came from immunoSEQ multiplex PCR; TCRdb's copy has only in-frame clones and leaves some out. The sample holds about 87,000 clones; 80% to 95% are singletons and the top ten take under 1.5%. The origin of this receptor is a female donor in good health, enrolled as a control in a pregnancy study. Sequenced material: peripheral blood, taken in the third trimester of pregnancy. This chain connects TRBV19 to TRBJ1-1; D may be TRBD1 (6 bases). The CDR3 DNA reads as TGTGCCAGTAGTGGGAATCAGGGGACTGAAGCTTTCTTT. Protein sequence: CASSGNQGTEAFF.